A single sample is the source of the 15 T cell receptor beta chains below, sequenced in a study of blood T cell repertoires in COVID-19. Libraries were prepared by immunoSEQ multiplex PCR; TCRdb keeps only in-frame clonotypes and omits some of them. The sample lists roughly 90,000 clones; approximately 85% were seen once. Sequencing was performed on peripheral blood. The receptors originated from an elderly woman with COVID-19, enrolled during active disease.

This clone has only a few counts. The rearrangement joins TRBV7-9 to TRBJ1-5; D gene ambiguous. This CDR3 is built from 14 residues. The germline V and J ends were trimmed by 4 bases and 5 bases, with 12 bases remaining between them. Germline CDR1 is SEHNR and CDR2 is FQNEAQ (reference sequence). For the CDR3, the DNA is TGTGCCAGCAGCTACTTAGGAGAGTATCAGCCCCAGCATTTT. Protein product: CASSYLGEYQPQHF.

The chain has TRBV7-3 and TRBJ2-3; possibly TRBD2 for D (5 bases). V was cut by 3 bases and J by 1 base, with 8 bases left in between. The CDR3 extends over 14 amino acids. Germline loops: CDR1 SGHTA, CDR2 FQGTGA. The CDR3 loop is CASSFSGGTDTQYF. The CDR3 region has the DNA TGTGCCAGCAGCTTTTCCGGGGGCACAGATACGCAGTATTTT. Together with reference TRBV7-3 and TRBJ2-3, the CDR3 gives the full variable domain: GAGVSQTPSNKVTEKGKYVELRCDPISGHTALYWYRQSLGQGPEFLIYFQGTGAADDSGLPNDRFFAVRPEGSVSTLKIQRTERGDSAVYLCASSFSGGTDTQYFGPGTRLTVL.

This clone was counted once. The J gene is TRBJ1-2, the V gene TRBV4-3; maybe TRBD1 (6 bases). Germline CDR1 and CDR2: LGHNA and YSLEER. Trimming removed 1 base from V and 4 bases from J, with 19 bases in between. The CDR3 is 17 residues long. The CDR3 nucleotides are TGCGCCAGCAGCCAAGCAAGTGGGGGGGGCGCGGGCTATGGCTACACCTTC. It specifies CASSQASGGGAGYGYTF.

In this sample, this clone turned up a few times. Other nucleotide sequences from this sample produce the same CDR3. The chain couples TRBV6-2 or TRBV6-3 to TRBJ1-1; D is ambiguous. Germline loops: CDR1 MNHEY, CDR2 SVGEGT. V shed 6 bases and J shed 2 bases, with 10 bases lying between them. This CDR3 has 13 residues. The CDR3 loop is CASSPRQNTEAFF. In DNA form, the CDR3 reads TGTGCCAGCAGCCCGCGACAAAACACTGAAGCTTTCTTT.

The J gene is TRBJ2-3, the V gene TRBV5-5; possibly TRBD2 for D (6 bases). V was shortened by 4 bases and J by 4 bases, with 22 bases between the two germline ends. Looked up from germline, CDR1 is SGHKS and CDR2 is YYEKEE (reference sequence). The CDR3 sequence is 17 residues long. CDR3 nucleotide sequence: TGTGCCAGCAGCCGGGACTGGGGTAGCGCGGTGCCAGATACGCAGTATTTT. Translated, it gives CASSRDWGSAVPDTQYF. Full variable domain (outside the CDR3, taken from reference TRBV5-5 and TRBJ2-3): DAGVTQSPTHLIKTRGQQVTLRCSPISGHKSVSWYQQVLGQGPQFIFQYYEKEERGRGNFPDRFSARQFPNYSSELNVNALLLGDSALYLCASSRDWGSAVPDTQYFGPGTRLTVL.

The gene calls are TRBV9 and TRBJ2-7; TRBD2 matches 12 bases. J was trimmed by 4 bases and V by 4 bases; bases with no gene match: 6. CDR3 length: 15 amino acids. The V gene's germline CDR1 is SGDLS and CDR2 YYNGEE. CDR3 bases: TGTGCCAGCAGCCTCCACGGGACTAGCGGGTACGAGCAGTACTTC. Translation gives CASSLHGTSGYEQYF.

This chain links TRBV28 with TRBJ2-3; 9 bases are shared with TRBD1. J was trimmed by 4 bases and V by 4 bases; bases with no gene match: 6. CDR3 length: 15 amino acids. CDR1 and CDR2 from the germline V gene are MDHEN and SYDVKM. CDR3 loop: CASSSGDRDADTQYF. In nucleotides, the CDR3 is TGTGCCAGCAGTTCGGGGGACAGGGACGCAGATACGCAGTATTTT.

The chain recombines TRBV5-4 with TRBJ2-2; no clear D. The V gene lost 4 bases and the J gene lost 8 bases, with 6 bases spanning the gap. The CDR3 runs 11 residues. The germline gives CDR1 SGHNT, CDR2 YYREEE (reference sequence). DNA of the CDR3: TGTGCCAGCAGCAAGCCTGGGGAGCTGTTTTTT. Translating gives CASSKPGELFF. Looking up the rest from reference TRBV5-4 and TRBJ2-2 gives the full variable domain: ETGVTQSPTHLIKTRGQQVTLRCSSQSGHNTVSWYQQALGQGPQFIFQYYREEENGRGNFPPRFSGLQFPNYSSELNVNALELDDSALYLCASSKPGELFFGEGSRLTVL.

This CDR3 is CASSPNGGLSYEQYF. The CDR3 DNA follows: TGTGCCAGCTCGCCAAACGGGGGTCTTTCCTACGAGCAGTACTTC. The chain carries TRBV6-5 and TRBJ2-7; TRBD2 might be the D (6 bases). Germline assignment: CDR1 MNHEY and CDR2 SVGAGI. The CDR3 runs to 15 residues. Deletions cut 8 bases from V and 1 base from J, with 18 bases between.

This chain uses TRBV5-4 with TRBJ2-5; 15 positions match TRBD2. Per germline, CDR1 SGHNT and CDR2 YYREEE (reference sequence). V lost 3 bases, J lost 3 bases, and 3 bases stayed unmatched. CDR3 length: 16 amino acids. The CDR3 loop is CASSSGLAGGEETQYF. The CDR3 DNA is TGTGCCAGCAGCTCAGGACTAGCGGGAGGGGAAGAGACCCAGTACTTC.

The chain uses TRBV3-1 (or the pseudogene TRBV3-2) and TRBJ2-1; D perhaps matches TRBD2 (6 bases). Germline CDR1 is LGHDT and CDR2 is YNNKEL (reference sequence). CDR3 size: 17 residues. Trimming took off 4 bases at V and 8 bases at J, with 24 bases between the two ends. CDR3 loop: CASSRRRGSVNLDEQFF. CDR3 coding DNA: TGTGCCAGCAGCCGAAGGAGGGGTAGCGTTAACTTGGATGAGCAGTTCTTC.

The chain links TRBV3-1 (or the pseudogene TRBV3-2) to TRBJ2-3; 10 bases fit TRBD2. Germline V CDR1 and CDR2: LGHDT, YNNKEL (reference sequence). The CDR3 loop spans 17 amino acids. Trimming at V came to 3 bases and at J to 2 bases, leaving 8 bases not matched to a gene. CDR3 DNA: TGTGCCAGCAGCCAGCCCCGACTAGCGGGCTCCACAGATACGCAGTATTTT. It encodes CASSQPRLAGSTDTQYF.

The CDR3 loop is CASSTSGSFGDEQFF. The DNA of the CDR3 is TGTGCCAGCAGCACTAGCGGGAGTTTTGGCGATGAGCAGTTCTTC. This chain connects TRBV28 to TRBJ2-1; TRBD2 matches at 11 bases. The V segment lost 6 bases and the J segment 8 bases; nucleotides outside the gene matches: 9. Germline-derived CDR1 and CDR2 are MDHEN and SYDVKM. The CDR3 extends over 15 amino acids.

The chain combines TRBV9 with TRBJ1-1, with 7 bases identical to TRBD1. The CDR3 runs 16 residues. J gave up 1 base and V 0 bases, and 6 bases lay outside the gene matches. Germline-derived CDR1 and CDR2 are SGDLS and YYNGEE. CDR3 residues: CASSVGPGGRNTEAFF. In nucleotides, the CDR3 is TGTGCCAGCAGCGTAGGACCAGGGGGGAGGAACACTGAAGCTTTCTTT. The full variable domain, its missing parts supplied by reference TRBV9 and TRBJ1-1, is DSGVTQTPKHLITATGQRVTLRCSPRSGDLSVYWYQQSLDQGLQFLIQYYNGEERAKGNILERFSAQQFPDLHSELNLSSLELGDSALYFCASSVGPGGRNTEAFFGQGTRLTVV.

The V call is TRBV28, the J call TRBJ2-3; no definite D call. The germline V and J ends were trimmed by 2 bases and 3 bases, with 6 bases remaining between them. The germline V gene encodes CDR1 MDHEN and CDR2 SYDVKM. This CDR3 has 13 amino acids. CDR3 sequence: CASSLGQTDTQYF. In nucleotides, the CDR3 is TGTGCCAGCAGTTTAGGGCAGACAGATACGCAGTATTTT. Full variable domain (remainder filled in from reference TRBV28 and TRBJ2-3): DVKVTQSSRYLVKRTGEKVFLECVQDMDHENMFWYRQDPGLGLRLIYFSYDVKMKEKGDIPEGYSVSREKKERFSLILESASTNQTSMYLCASSLGQTDTQYFGPGTRLTVL.